The clone carrying this T cell receptor (beta chain) was picked up a small number of times. As yet, its antigen is unknown. This sample was included in a study of vaccination and CD4 T cells after COVID-19. About the research overall: Each control was exposed to a CEFX pool, an HIV-1 Nef pool, or no peptide at all. Study conclusions and caveats: The analysis of convalescent patients involved relatively few individuals and lacked early post-infection timepoints.

This sample's treatment: roughly 11-day PBMC culture with coronavirus spike peptide pools or control peptides (ViraFEST assay). PBMCs were cultured at two million per well with approximately 9.8 IU/ml IL-2 and 8.5 to 10 ug/ml peptide pools. Sequenced with the Oncomine TCR Beta short-read assay was DNA taken from cultured CD4+ T cells. A single record per CDR3 protein comes from TCRdb applying MiXCR to the PCR reads. The repertoire includes some 20,000 distinct CDR3 sequences, approximately 70% of them detected once, and less than 4% sits in the top ten. The CDR3 has 14 residues. Germline V gene lookup returns CDR1 SGHTA and CDR2 FQGNSA. V lost 3 bases and J lost 0, with 6 bases in between.

Sequencing input: CD4+ T cells from blood, cultured in vitro. The TCR was taken from a human donor who had recovered from COVID-19. The rearrangement joins TRBV7-2 to TRBJ1-5; D gene uncertain. The CDR3 nucleotides are TGTGCCAGCAGCTTCGGAGATAGCAATCAGCCCCAGCATTTT. Protein: CASSFGDSNQPQHF.